Sequencing of this TCR beta chain was carried out in a study of cytomegalovirus exposure and HLA in healthy donors. Notes on the study in general: Donors were assumed by presence/absence analyses to have roughly uniform sequencing depth. In a later analysis, a missense DCLRE1C variant was linked to TCR beta V- and J-gene trimming. About 87% or about 30% of the time was how often most TCR beta V segments were productive, according to an earlier analysis.

There are 15 residues in the CDR3. V gave up 2 bases and J gave up 0 bases; unmatched junction bases: 7. The germline gives CDR1 GTSNPN, CDR2 SVGIG (reference sequence). To note about this clone: Its antigen is not known.

The study ran its PCR with 60 Vbeta and 13 Jbeta primers. Generated by immunoSEQ multiplex PCR, the TCRdb table keeps only in-frame clones and is missing some. The sample has approximately 130,000 clones, 82% seen once. The sample was PBMCs. The TCR was taken from a woman aged 45-60 years in good health and CMV-seropositive. The rearrangement links TRBV30 to TRBJ2-7, with 7 nucleotides matching TRBD2. The CDR3 sequence: CAWSRRGRDSYEQYF. The CDR3 DNA reads as TGTGCCTGGAGTCGGCGAGGGAGGGACTCCTACGAGCAGTACTTC. The full variable domain, completed using reference TRBV30 and TRBJ2-7, is SQTIHQWPATLVQPVGSPLSLECTVEGTSNPNLYWYRQAAGRGLQLLFYSVGIGQISSEVPQNLSASRPQDRQFILSSKKLLLSDSGFYLCAWSRRGRDSYEQYFGPGTRLTVT.